This is a list of T cell receptor beta chains from one sample in a study of cytotoxic CD8 clonotypes in ibrutinib-treated CLL. Produced via immunoSEQ multiplex PCR; TCRdb's table is partial and in-frame only. The data contain 330,000 or so clones, roughly 70% of them singletons. The source material was PBMCs, sampled after 36 months of ibrutinib treatment. These receptors came from a human donor with chronic lymphocytic leukemia. Both conserved end residues are part of each CDR3. Each record gives: D gene, CDR3 length, V gene, J gene, clone size, CDR3 protein, CDR3 DNA. The D gene is left open where the match is weak. The listing skips clone size in some rows; elsewhere it reads once, few, many or a size class.

>NA|14|TRBV28|TRBJ1-5|few
CATTPRGSNQPQHF
TGTGCCACCACCCCACGGGGCAGTAATCAGCCCCAGCATTTT
>TRBD2|15|TRBV4-1|TRBJ2-1|few
CASSPGLAGYLEQFF
TGCGCCAGCAGCCCGGGACTAGCGGGCTACCTGGAGCAGTTCTTC
>NA|14|TRBV28|TRBJ2-7|NA
CASTLERLGHEQYF
TGTGCCAGCACTCTGGAGAGATTGGGCCACGAGCAGTACTTC
>NA|15|TRBV5-6|TRBJ1-2|NA
CASSLDGFFNYGYTF
TGTGCCAGCAGCTTGGACGGATTCTTTAACTATGGCTACACCTTC
>TRBD2|15|TRBV5-1|TRBJ2-5|NA
CASSLNLAAQETQYF
TGCGCCAGCAGCTTAAACCTAGCGGCGCAAGAGACCCAGTACTTC
>NA|16|TRBV19|TRBJ2-5|few
CASSSSEGANQETQYF
TGTGCCAGTAGTTCCTCGGAGGGGGCGAACCAAGAGACCCAGTACTTC
>NA|13|TRBV7-3|TRBJ2-2|NA
CASRAGNTGELFF
TGTGCCAGCAGGGCAGGGAACACCGGGGAGCTGTTTTTT
>NA|17|TRBV15|TRBJ2-5|NA
CATSRVPGVAVGETQYF
TGTGCCACCAGCAGAGTACCAGGGGTTGCGGTCGGGGAGACCCAGTACTTC
>NA|14|TRBV9|TRBJ2-3|NA
CASSRWVVTDTQYF
TGTGCCAGCAGCCGGTGGGTGGTCACAGATACGCAGTATTTT
>TRBD2|14|TRBV7-8|TRBJ2-3|NA
CASTRTSGTDTQYF
TGTGCCAGCACCCGGACTAGCGGCACAGATACGCAGTATTTT
>TRBD1|16|TRBV19|TRBJ1-6|NA
CASSTDRGTYNSPLHF
TGTGCCAGTAGTACCGACAGGGGTACCTATAATTCACCCCTCCACTTT
>NA|15|TRBV9|TRBJ2-3|once
CASSVGGDLRDTQYF
TGTGCCAGCAGCGTAGGTGGGGACCTGAGGGATACGCAGTATTTT
>TRBD1|14|TRBV29-1|TRBJ1-1|NA
CSATGRTVNTEAFF
TGCAGCGCGACAGGGCGGACAGTGAACACTGAAGCTTTCTTT
>NA|14|TRBV7-9|TRBJ1-2|few
CASSLLVGNYGYTF
TGTGCCAGCAGCTTACTAGTTGGGAACTATGGCTACACCTTC
>NA|14|TRBV2|TRBJ1-1|NA
CASSYRVMNTEAFF
TGTGCCAGCAGTTACAGGGTAATGAACACTGAAGCTTTCTTT
>TRBD2|15|TRBV2|TRBJ2-1|NA
CASSPWTSGYNEQFF
TGTGCCAGCAGTCCTTGGACTAGCGGGTACAATGAGCAGTTCTTC
>TRBD1|13|TRBV6-1|TRBJ1-2|NA
CASSPDRAYGYTF
TGTGCCAGCAGTCCGGACAGGGCGTATGGCTACACCTTC
>NA|13|TRBV7-9|TRBJ1-1|NA
CASSLRRDTEAFF
TGTGCCAGCAGCTTACGGAGGGACACTGAAGCTTTCTTT
>NA|16|TRBV7-6|TRBJ2-7|NA
CASSMKAGGPSYEQYF
TGTGCCAGCAGTATGAAAGCGGGCGGGCCCTCCTACGAGCAGTACTTC
>NA|15|TRBV5-1|TRBJ2-7|few
CASSLGWGRVHEQYF
TGCGCCAGCAGCTTGGGTTGGGGGCGGGTCCACGAGCAGTACTTC
>NA|13|TRBV15|TRBJ1-3|NA
CATSRDRGNTIYF
TGTGCCACCAGCAGAGATCGTGGAAACACCATATATTTT
>NA|15|TRBV7-2|TRBJ1-6|NA
CASSSYGGSTSPLHF
TGTGCCAGCAGCTCTTATGGGGGAAGTACTTCACCCCTCCACTTT
>NA|12|TRBV5-1|TRBJ2-1|NA
CASSSSIDEQFF
TGCGCCAGCAGCTCATCGATCGATGAGCAGTTCTTC
>NA|13|TRBV27|TRBJ1-2|NA
CASSYGPSGGYTF
TGTGCCAGCAGTTACGGGCCGTCTGGTGGCTACACCTTC
>NA|15|TRBV29-1|TRBJ1-5|NA
CSVALGSLSNQPQHF
TGCAGCGTTGCCTTAGGAAGCCTTAGCAATCAGCCCCAGCATTTT
>NA|12|TRBV7-2|TRBJ2-5|NA
CASSPYQETQYF
TGTGCCAGCAGCCCGTACCAAGAGACCCAGTACTTC
>NA|14|TRBV10-3|TRBJ1-1|NA
CATAETGLNTEAFF
TGTGCCACCGCCGAGACTGGGTTGAACACTGAAGCTTTCTTT
>TRBD1|17|TRBV5-1|TRBJ2-4|NA
CASSPTVRGLLINIQYF
TGCGCCAGCAGCCCGACCGTGAGGGGGCTGTTGATAAACATTCAGTACTTC
>TRBD1|16|TRBV7-2|TRBJ1-2|NA
CASSVQGAWGGYGYTF
TGTGCCAGCAGCGTACAGGGGGCCTGGGGCGGCTATGGCTACACCTTC
>TRBD2|16|TRBV18|TRBJ2-1|once
CASSPPGTSGENEQFF
TGTGCCAGCTCACCACCGGGGACTAGCGGGGAAAATGAGCAGTTCTTC
>NA|11|TRBV20-1|TRBJ2-2|medium-sized
CSARDHGELFF
TGCAGTGCTAGAGATCACGGGGAGCTGTTTTTT
>TRBD2|15|TRBV5-1|TRBJ2-3|NA
CASSKPGLAADTQYF
TGCGCCAGCAGCAAACCGGGACTAGCAGCAGATACGCAGTATTTT
>NA|15|TRBV27|TRBJ1-1|NA
CASSPWGSLNTEAFF
TGTGCCAGCAGTCCCTGGGGCAGCCTGAACACTGAAGCTTTCTTT
>NA|14|TRBV28|TRBJ2-4|NA
CASRGSLAKNIQYF
TGTGCCAGCAGGGGGTCTCTAGCCAAAAACATTCAGTACTTC
>NA|13|TRBV27|TRBJ2-7|NA
CASQPVGLYEQYF
TGTGCCAGCCAGCCCGTCGGACTCTACGAGCAGTACTTC
>NA|13|TRBV29-1|TRBJ1-4|few
CSVPGFGNEKLFF
TGCAGCGTCCCGGGCTTTGGCAATGAAAAACTGTTTTTT
>NA|14|TRBV6-6|TRBJ1-6|few
CASSYSAGNSPLHF
TGTGCCAGCAGTTACTCGGCAGGAAATTCACCCCTCCACTTT
>TRBD1|15|TRBV7-2|TRBJ1-2|NA
CASSLNPGQGAGYTF
TGTGCCAGCAGCTTAAACCCGGGACAGGGCGCTGGCTACACCTTC
>TRBD1|15|TRBV15|TRBJ2-3|once
CATSRVSGTGRTQYF
TGTGCCACCAGCAGAGTCAGCGGGACAGGGCGTACGCAGTATTTT
>TRBD1|15|TRBV6-1|TRBJ1-5|NA
CASSDRTGGNQPQHF
TGTGCCAGCAGTGATAGGACAGGAGGCAATCAGCCCCAGCATTTT
>NA|15|TRBV7-6|TRBJ2-5|NA
CASSLNGQGGETQYF
TGTGCCAGCAGCTTAAATGGGCAGGGTGGAGAGACCCAGTACTTC
>TRBD2|15|TRBV7-8|TRBJ2-5|NA
CASSLAGTRAETQYF
TGTGCCAGCAGCTTAGCAGGGACTAGAGCAGAGACCCAGTACTTC
>NA|16|TRBV2|TRBJ2-3|NA
CASLGRSWTTTDTQYF
TGTGCCAGCCTCGGTAGGTCCTGGACGACCACAGATACGCAGTATTTT
>NA|13|TRBV29-1|TRBJ2-7|NA
CSAVRPRSYEQYF
TGCAGCGCCGTGCGGCCGAGGTCCTACGAGCAGTACTTC
>NA|15|TRBV18|TRBJ2-2|once
CATSTFSGYTGELFF
TGTGCCACCTCGACTTTTTCAGGGTACACCGGGGAGCTGTTTTTT
>TRBD1|13|TRBV29-1|TRBJ2-1|NA
CSVDGRGGYEQFF
TGCAGCGTTGATGGGAGAGGGGGCTATGAGCAGTTCTTC
>TRBD2|16|TRBV5-1|TRBJ2-7|once
CASSLVGSGAPYEQYF
TGCGCCAGCAGCTTGGTCGGTAGCGGGGCTCCCTACGAGCAGTACTTC
>NA|15|TRBV11-3|TRBJ2-2|NA
CASSPGTGNTGELFF
TGTGCCAGCAGCCCAGGGACGGGGAACACCGGGGAGCTGTTTTTT
>NA|14|TRBV18|TRBJ1-2|NA
CASSPSADNYGYTF
TGTGCCAGCTCACCCTCTGCCGATAACTATGGCTACACCTTC
>NA|17|TRBV27|TRBJ2-6|NA
CASSFKARGSGANVLTF
TGTGCCAGCAGTTTCAAGGCGAGGGGCTCTGGGGCCAACGTCCTGACTTTC
>TRBD1|14|TRBV15|TRBJ1-4|NA
CATSYGTGNEKLFF
TGTGCCACCAGCTACGGGACAGGGAATGAAAAACTGTTTTTT